Below, 14 T cell receptor beta chains from the same sample are listed, as sequenced in a study of PD-1 blockade in classical Hodgkin lymphoma. Profiled with immunoSEQ multiplex PCR; TCRdb holds only in-frame clones, not every one. The top ten hold approximately 9.1% of the sample, which has around 66,000 clones, around 75% seen once. Relapses following autologous stem cell transplantation were seen in all patients, with brentuximab vedotin exposure varying. This specimen was peripheral blood mononuclear cells (PBMCs), taken before the second cycle of nivolumab. These receptors originate from a human donor with classical Hodgkin lymphoma.

The chain joins TRBV6-6 to TRBJ2-5; 7 bases agree with TRBD1. With the DNA end fitting TRBJ2-7 better, the J assignment may be wrong. CDR1 MNHNY and CDR2 SVGAGI come from the germline V gene (reference sequence). This CDR3 spans 12 amino acids. The CDR3 loop is CASSKPGGEQYF. CDR3 DNA: TGTGCCAGCAGCAAACCAGGGGGCGAGCAGTACTTC.

This clone was observed a handful of times. This rearrangement joins TRBV5-1 to TRBJ1-1, with D possibly TRBD1 on 5 matching bases. Germline CDR1 SGHRS, CDR2 YFSETQ. Deletions cut 0 bases from V and 7 bases from J, with 13 bases between. The CDR3 is 14 amino acids. CDR3 nucleotide sequence: TGCGCCAGCAGCTTGGATATTAAGGGACTTGAAGCTTTCTTT. This encodes CASSLDIKGLEAFF.

The chain recombines TRBV7-3 with TRBJ2-2; TRBD1 matches at 7 bases. Germline V gives CDR1 SGHTA, CDR2 FQGTGA. Losses at the gene ends were 4 bases for V and 4 bases for J; bases not matched to a gene: 3. This CDR3 has 14 amino acids. The CDR3 DNA follows: TGTGCCAGCAGCTCACCAGGGGGCACCGGGGAGCTGTTTTTT. It is translated as CASSSPGGTGELFF.

The CDR3 sequence: CATTPRDRGQTGELFF. DNA of the CDR3: TGTGCCACCACCCCCAGGGACAGGGGGCAAACCGGGGAGCTGTTTTTT. This chain joins TRBV19 and TRBJ2-2, with 12 bases aligning to TRBD1. The CDR3 totals 16 residues. The germline V gene has CDR1 LNHDA and CDR2 SQIVND (reference sequence). V shed 10 bases and J 5 bases; nucleotides not matched to a gene: 11.

The V and J genes are TRBV28 and TRBJ1-3; tentative D call: TRBD1 (5 bases). Germline CDR1 is MDHEN and CDR2 is SYDVKM. The CDR3 extends over 12 amino acids. V was shortened by 8 bases and J by 16 bases, with 21 bases between the two germline ends. The CDR3 loop reads CASHMEVGQGYF. Here the CDR3 DNA reads TGTGCCAGCCATATGGAAGTGGGGCAAGGTTATTTT.

The CDR3: CASSHRTGSNTEAFF. The CDR3 DNA sequence: TGTGCCAGCAGTCATAGGACAGGGTCAAACACTGAAGCTTTCTTT. This sequence joins TRBV5-8 and TRBJ1-1; TRBD1 aligns across 8 bases. CDR1 and CDR2 (germline): SGHTS, YDEGEE. The CDR3 is made up of 15 amino acids. Germline trimming cut 5 bases from V and 2 bases from J; bases unmatched to any gene: 8. The whole variable domain, filled in from reference TRBV5-8 and TRBJ1-1, reads EAGVTQSPTHLIKTRGQQATLRCSPISGHTSVYWYQQALGLGLQFLLWYDEGEERNRGNFPPRFSGRQFPNYSSELNVNALELEDSALYLCASSHRTGSNTEAFFGQGTRLTVV.

The V gene is TRBV5-3, the J gene TRBJ1-2; D gene uncertain. Being an ORF, TRBV5-3 has a function that is uncertain. The V end lost 4 bases, the J end lost 5 bases, and 12 bases lay between the germline ends. This CDR3 region has 13 residues. CDR3 nucleotides: TGTGCCAGAAGCCAGATCCTTGAGTATGGCTACACCTTC. Translating it yields CARSQILEYGYTF.

CDR3 DNA: TGTGCCAGTACCACGAGGGCGGCGAGCTCCTACAATGAGCAGTTCTTC. It is translated as CASTTRAASSYNEQFF. The V and J genes are TRBV19 and TRBJ2-1; D perhaps matches TRBD2 (5 bases). The V end lost 7 bases, the J end lost 0 bases, and 16 bases lay between the germline ends. CDR1 LNHDA and CDR2 SQIVND come from the germline V gene (reference sequence). The CDR3 length is 16 residues.

The chain has TRBV29-1 and TRBJ1-2, with a possible D match to TRBD1 (5 bases). The CDR3 extends over 12 amino acids. The V and J ends lost 7 bases and 3 bases respectively, with 12 bases between them. CDR1 is SQVTM, CDR2 ANQGSEA, per germline. The chain's CDR3 is CSAGGEYYGYTF. CDR3 bases: TGCAGCGCTGGGGGGGAGTACTATGGCTACACCTTC.

The chain is built from TRBV5-1 and TRBJ2-7, with 7 bases identical to TRBD1. From germline, CDR1 is SGHRS and CDR2 YFSETQ. The CDR3 is 14 residues long. The V gene end was trimmed by 1 base and the J gene end by 4 bases; junction bases not matched to a gene: 5. CDR3 coding DNA: TGCGCCAGCAGCTTGTTCGCGACAGGGTACGAGCAGTACTTC. Amino acids: CASSLFATGYEQYF.

The rearrangement joins TRBV13 to TRBJ2-1; possibly TRBD2 for D (6 bases). Germline CDR1 and CDR2: PRHDT and FYEKMQ (reference sequence). The CDR3 is 12 amino acids. V shed 4 bases and J shed 7 bases, with 8 bases lying between them. CDR3 DNA: TGTGCCAGCAGCTCCCGGGGGAATGAGCAGTTCTTC. As protein: CASSSRGNEQFF. Together with reference TRBV13 and TRBJ2-1, the CDR3 gives the full variable domain: AAGVIQSPRHLIKEKRETATLKCYPIPRHDTVYWYQQGPGQDPQFLISFYEKMQSDKGSIPDRFSAQQFSDYHSELNMSSLELGDSALYFCASSSRGNEQFFGPGTRLTVL.

The CDR3 DNA follows: TGCGCCAGCAGCCATTCGGGACCTTTGAACTATGGCTACACCTTC. It codes for CASSHSGPLNYGYTF. This chain connects TRBV4-1 to TRBJ1-2, with a possible D match to TRBD1 (5 bases). The CDR3 consists of 15 residues. Per germline, CDR1 MGHRA and CDR2 YSYEKL. V was pared by 3 bases and J by 2 bases, with 13 bases between.

This clone appeared a few times. The rearrangement uses TRBV5-4 and TRBJ2-5, with D perhaps assigned TRBD1 or TRBD2 (7 bases each). The germline CDR1 and CDR2 sequences are SGHNT and YYREEE (reference sequence). The length of the CDR3 is 15 residues. V was cut by 4 bases and J by 10 bases, with 23 bases left in between. This chain's CDR3 is CASSLGGGQSSHQYF. The CDR3 nucleotides are TGTGCCAGCAGCCTGGGGGGGGGACAGAGTTCTCACCAGTACTTC.

The chain links TRBV27 to TRBJ1-1, with D perhaps matching TRBD1 (6 bases). CDR1 is MNHEY, CDR2 SMNVEV, per germline (reference sequence). CDR3 length equals 18 residues. Trimming cost V 4 bases and J 6 bases, with 27 bases left between them. The chain's CDR3 is CASSSLTGRIFGVSEAFF. The CDR3 DNA reads TGTGCCAGCAGTTCCCTGACAGGAAGGATTTTCGGAGTCTCTGAAGCTTTCTTT.